The 30 T cell receptor beta chains given below trace back to one sample, sequenced in a study of blood T cells in healthy people across ages (dated by TCRdb to 2015 to 2017). Library preparation was by 5' RACE. The instrument was an Illumina HiSeq 2500. A second PCR of roughly 7 to 11 cycles was run with a J-beta primer mix and a sample-barcoded 5' primer. TCRdb itself trimmed the public reads at Q25 with fastp, ran MiXCR and retained productive beta chains. Rows are unified per CDR3 protein, each entry keeping the most common DNA and genes. The table for this sample lists hundreds of thousands of distinct CDR3 sequences; around half of them were counted only once. Roughly 24% of the sample is held by the ten biggest clonotypes. Sequenced: blood. These receptors came from an elderly man in good health.

This clonotype was detected only a few times. The CDR3 region has the DNA TGTGCCAGCAGCCAAGAAGGTGCACAAACTCAAGAGACCCAGTACTTC. Translated, it gives CASSQEGAQTQETQYF. The V call is TRBV4-2, the J call TRBJ2-5; D unresolved. V dropped 0 bases and J dropped 2 bases, with 13 bases sitting between them. This CDR3 has 16 residues. Germline V CDR1 and CDR2: LGHNA, YNFKEQ.

The V and J genes are TRBV4-2 and TRBJ2-5; 8 bases align to TRBD1. This CDR3 is built from 17 residues. The V segment lost 3 bases and the J segment 5 bases; nucleotides outside the gene matches: 14. Looked up from germline, CDR1 is LGHNA and CDR2 is YNFKEQ. The CDR3 here is CASSQGADRVGGETQYF. CDR3 sequence (DNA): TGTGCCAGCAGCCAGGGCGCGGACAGGGTAGGGGGGGAGACCCAGTACTTC.

The J gene is TRBJ1-1, the V gene TRBV12-3 or TRBV12-4, with a weak D call TRBD1 (6 bases). V was shortened by 5 bases and J by 5 bases, with 15 bases between the two germline ends. The CDR3 is 14 amino acids. The CDR3 loop is CASSVGGARTEAFF. CDR3 bases: TGTGCCAGCAGTGTAGGGGGGGCGAGGACTGAAGCTTTCTTT.

This clonotype was counted many times. The V gene is TRBV6-6, the J gene TRBJ2-1, with 10 bases identical to TRBD1. In germline, CDR1 is MNHNY, CDR2 SVGAGI (reference sequence). The CDR3 contains 14 residues. V was pared by 6 bases and J by 5 bases, with 4 bases of the junction left unmatched. The CDR3 nucleotides read TGTGCCAGCAGATCCGGGACAGGGGACAATGAGCAGTTCTTC. It codes for CASRSGTGDNEQFF.

Comment on this clonotype: A much larger clonotype is one base distant, so this may be a read error. The chain's CDR3 is CAGSESYEQYF. CDR3 nucleotides: TGTGCCGGCAGTGAATCCTACGAGCAGTACTTC. The J gene is TRBJ2-1, the V gene TRBV25-1; the D is unclear. The J call may be faulty, since TRBJ2-7 better matches the DNA end. Per germline, CDR1 MGHDK and CDR2 SYGVNS. This CDR3 region has 11 residues.

This clonotype was seen repeatedly, ten times or more. The V gene is TRBV6-5, the J gene TRBJ2-3; D remains unclear. The CDR3 extends over 14 amino acids. Looked up from germline, CDR1 is MNHEY and CDR2 is SVGAGI. The germline V and J ends were trimmed by 5 bases and 2 bases, with 11 bases remaining between them. The CDR3 region is CASSKGEITDTQYF. CDR3 sequence (DNA): TGTGCCAGCAGTAAGGGTGAGATCACAGATACGCAGTATTTT.

The gene calls are TRBV11-3 and TRBJ2-1, with a weak D call TRBD2 (6 bases). Germline lookup yields CDR1 SGHNT and CDR2 YENEEA. Trimming shortened V by 5 bases and J by 3 bases, and 14 bases separated the two germline ends. The CDR3 has 15 residues. The CDR3: CASSHYSGDYNEQFF. CDR3 DNA: TGTGCCAGCAGCCACTATAGCGGAGACTACAATGAGCAGTTCTTC.

This clonotype appeared a few times. The chain couples TRBV27 to TRBJ1-5; 11 nucleotides align to TRBD1. This CDR3 has 15 residues. Germline CDR1 MNHEY, CDR2 SMNVEV (reference sequence). The junction had 6 bases not matched to a gene; V was cut back by 5 bases and J by 6 bases. The chain's CDR3 is CASSKWGQGGQPQHF. In nucleotides, the CDR3 is TGTGCCAGCAGTAAATGGGGACAGGGGGGTCAGCCCCAGCATTTT.

The chain combines TRBV18 with TRBJ2-7; TRBD1 agrees at 9 bases. Looked up from germline, CDR1 is KGHSH and CDR2 is LQKENI. The CDR3 extends over 15 amino acids. The V gene end was trimmed by 4 bases and the J gene end by 3 bases; junction bases not matched to a gene: 7. The CDR3 sequence is CASSQPGQGYYEQYF. DNA of the CDR3: TGTGCCAGCTCACAGCCGGGACAGGGATACTACGAGCAGTACTTC.

CDR3 sequence (DNA): TGTGCCAGCAGTTACTACCTAGATACGCAGTATTTT. Translation: CASSYYLDTQYF. The V gene is TRBV6-6, the J gene TRBJ2-3; D unresolved. Germline V gives CDR1 MNHNY, CDR2 SVGAGI (reference sequence). The CDR3 is 12 amino acids. V was cut by 1 base and J by 5 bases, with 4 bases left in between.

There are a few counts of this clonotype. The chain carries TRBV28 and TRBJ2-7; 8 positions match TRBD2. This CDR3 comprises 15 residues. CDR1 and CDR2 (germline): MDHEN, SYDVKM. Trimming at V came to 2 bases and at J to 4 bases, leaving 7 bases not matched to a gene. The CDR3 region has the DNA TGTGCCAGCAGTTTAATACTAGCGGTGATTTACGAGCAGTACTTC. It codes for CASSLILAVIYEQYF.

The rearrangement uses TRBV5-4 and TRBJ1-2; tentative D call: TRBD1 (5 bases). CDR3 length: 14 residues. Germline V gives CDR1 SGHNT, CDR2 YYREEE (reference sequence). V gave up 4 bases and J gave up 1 base, with 11 bases separating them. The CDR3 DNA reads as TGTGCCAGCAGCACCGGGGGGTTTAACTATGGCTACACCTTC. Amino acid sequence: CASSTGGFNYGYTF.

The chain has TRBV11-1 and TRBJ2-1; perhaps TRBD2 as D (6 bases). Deletions cut 1 base from V and 5 bases from J, with 9 bases between. Germline CDR1 and CDR2: SGHAT and FQDESV (reference sequence). The CDR3 totals 14 residues. The CDR3 loop reads CASSLGTGDNEQFF. The DNA of the CDR3 is TGTGCCAGCAGCTTAGGGACGGGAGACAATGAGCAGTTCTTC. Full variable domain (remainder filled in from reference TRBV11-1 and TRBJ2-1): EAEVAQSPRYKITEKSQAVAFWCDPISGHATLYWYRQILGQGPELLVQFQDESVVDDSQLPKDRFSAERLKGVDSTLKIQPAELGDSAMYLCASSLGTGDNEQFFGPGTRLTVL.

There are a few counts of this clonotype. The chain is built from TRBV7-3 and TRBJ2-7; TRBD1 might be the D (5 bases). V shed 6 bases and J shed 3 bases, with 12 bases lying between them. The CDR3 contains 13 residues. Per the germline V gene, CDR1 is SGHTA and CDR2 is FQGTGA. CDR3 sequence (DNA): TGTGCCAGCAGTCCATCAGGGTTCTACGAGCAGTACTTC. Amino acid sequence: CASSPSGFYEQYF. The full variable domain, rest sourced from reference TRBV7-3 and TRBJ2-7, is GAGVSQTPSNKVTEKGKYVELRCDPISGHTALYWYRQSLGQGPEFLIYFQGTGAADDSGLPNDRFFAVRPEGSVSTLKIQRTERGDSAVYLCASSPSGFYEQYFGPGTRLTVT.

This clonotype was seen only a few times. The chain links TRBV7-2 to TRBJ2-7; the D gene could be TRBD1 or TRBD2 (6 bases each). Germline V gene sequence: CDR1 SGHTA, CDR2 FQGNSA. CDR3 size: 16 residues. V lost 1 base to trimming and J lost 0 bases, with 13 bases between them. The CDR3 spells CASSLGWGAASYEQYF. CDR3 sequence (DNA): TGTGCCAGCAGCTTAGGTTGGGGGGCGGCCTCCTACGAGCAGTACTTC.

V and J are TRBV20-1 and TRBJ2-4, with TRBD1 as a possible D gene (5 bases). This CDR3 comprises 14 residues. Trimming removed 2 bases from V and 3 bases from J, with 11 bases in between. CDR1 and CDR2 (germline): DFQATT, SNEGSKA (reference sequence). The CDR3 DNA reads TGCAGTGCTAGAACCGACAGTGACAAAAACATTCAGTACTTC. The encoded protein is CSARTDSDKNIQYF.

The genes are TRBV24-1 and TRBJ1-2; 9 nucleotides agree with TRBD1. The CDR3 has 17 residues. With 4 bases clipped from V and 0 bases from J, the junction kept 8 bases outside the gene matches. Germline V gene sequence: CDR1 KGHDR, CDR2 SFDVKD. The CDR3 coding sequence is TGTGCCACCAGTGAATCGGACAGGGGCGCTTCTAACTATGGCTACACCTTC. Its translation: CATSESDRGASNYGYTF.

The J gene is TRBJ2-7, the V gene TRBV20-1; D gene unclear. The V end lost 0 bases, the J end lost 3 bases, and 6 bases lay between the germline ends. CDR1 is DFQATT and CDR2 is SNEGSKA in the germline V gene (reference sequence). This CDR3 has 12 amino acids. The CDR3 sequence is CSARESHYEQYF. The CDR3 DNA sequence: TGCAGTGCTAGAGAGTCGCACTACGAGCAGTACTTC.

This clonotype was counted many times. The V gene is TRBV7-2, the J gene TRBJ2-7, with 8 positions matching TRBD2. Looked up from germline, CDR1 is SGHTA and CDR2 is FQGNSA. The CDR3 has 15 residues. Trimming at V came to 3 bases and at J to 0 bases, leaving 4 bases not matched to a gene. CDR3 DNA: TGTGCCAGCAGCTTCGGGGGGGCCAGCTCCTACGAGCAGTACTTC. It is translated as CASSFGGASSYEQYF.

A few counts support this clonotype. The CDR3 loop reads CSSRDGTSGGADTQYF. CDR3 in DNA: TGCAGTTCCAGAGACGGGACTAGCGGGGGGGCAGATACGCAGTATTTT. The chain combines TRBV20-1 with TRBJ2-3; 16 bases map to TRBD2. Germline loops: CDR1 DFQATT, CDR2 SNEGSKA (reference sequence). The CDR3 loop spans 16 amino acids. Losses at the gene ends were 8 bases for V and 4 bases for J; bases not matched to a gene: 9.

Only a few counts were recorded for this clonotype. The chain couples TRBV20-1 to TRBJ2-1; D uncertain. Trimming cost V 3 bases and J 0 bases, with 9 bases left between them. CDR1 and CDR2 (germline): DFQATT, SNEGSKA (reference sequence). There are 14 residues in the CDR3. The CDR3 DNA reads TGCAGTGCTAGTGGTCCTGGCTCCTACAATGAGCAGTTCTTC. Translated: CSASGPGSYNEQFF.

In DNA, the CDR3 is TGTGCCAGCAGCACGGACAGGCGAGCGGAGACCCAGTACTTC. Its translation: CASSTDRRAETQYF. The chain carries TRBV21-1 and TRBJ2-5; the DNA was not used to check the table's D call, TRBD1. TRBV21-1 corresponds to a pseudogene. This CDR3 has 14 amino acids.

In this sample, this clonotype turned up many times. The chain uses TRBV6-5 and TRBJ2-7, with D perhaps matching TRBD2 (6 bases). The CDR3 is 16 amino acids. Germline CDR1 MNHEY, CDR2 SVGAGI. Trimming removed 0 bases from V and 3 bases from J, with 15 bases in between. The CDR3 DNA reads TGTGCCAGCAGTTACTCGTCAAGCGGGCCTTACTACGAGCAGTACTTC. It yields the protein CASSYSSSGPYYEQYF.

This clonotype was recorded a few times. CDR3 protein: CSARDPRLAGRWFF. DNA for the CDR3: TGCAGTGCTAGAGATCCTCGGCTAGCGGGACGTTGGTTCTTC. The V and J genes are TRBV20-1 and TRBJ2-1, with 9 nucleotides matching TRBD2. V gave up 0 bases and J gave up 15 bases; unmatched junction bases: 12. The CDR3 is 14 amino acids. Looked up from germline, CDR1 is DFQATT and CDR2 is SNEGSKA (reference sequence).

This clonotype was seen a handful of times. The chain uses TRBV29-1 and TRBJ2-4, with TRBD1 as a possible D gene (6 bases). This CDR3 is 12 amino acids long. Germline-derived CDR1 and CDR2 are SQVTM and ANQGSEA. V was clipped by 6 bases and J by 6 bases, with 12 bases between them. Here the CDR3 DNA reads TGCAGCGTAGCAGGGGCTGGAAACATTCAGTACTTC. It translates to CSVAGAGNIQYF.

This clonotype was seen a handful of times. The V and J genes are TRBV5-1 and TRBJ2-1; TRBD2 aligns across 8 bases. The CDR3 spans 15 residues. Losses at the gene ends were 3 bases for V and 4 bases for J; bases not matched to a gene: 6. The germline V gene has CDR1 SGHRS and CDR2 YFSETQ. The CDR3 spells CASSSKAGVYNEQFF. CDR3 bases: TGCGCCAGCAGCTCAAAAGCGGGAGTTTACAATGAGCAGTTCTTC. The full variable domain, in which reference TRBV5-1 and TRBJ2-1 provide the parts outside the CDR3, is KAGVTQTPRYLIKTRGQQVTLSCSPISGHRSVSWYQQTPGQGLQFLFEYFSETQRNKGNFPGRFSGRQFSNSRSEMNVSTLELGDSALYLCASSSKAGVYNEQFFGPGTRLTVL.

The genes are TRBV5-6 and TRBJ1-2, with TRBD1 as a possible D gene (5 bases). The CDR3 loop spans 12 amino acids. The V gene's germline CDR1 is SGHDT and CDR2 YYEEEE. The ends were cut back, 6 bases at V and 3 bases at J, with 9 bases in the middle. CDR3 sequence reads: CASNGADYGYTF. The CDR3, as DNA: TGTGCCAGCAATGGGGCGGACTATGGCTACACCTTC.

In the case of this clonotype: One base away lies a much larger clone, so this may be a sequencing read error. The chain combines TRBV6-5 with TRBJ1-2; perhaps TRBD1 as D (6 bases). The CDR3 loop spans 15 amino acids. Trimming took off 0 bases at V and 9 bases at J, with 17 bases between the two ends. Germline assignment: CDR1 MNHEY and CDR2 SVGAGI. CDR3 region: CASSYSTRGRHSYTF. The CDR3 nucleotides are TGTGCCAGCAGTTACTCAACCAGGGGTCGGCATAGCTACACCTTC.

This clonotype was seen more than once but under ten times. The rearrangement joins TRBV10-1 to TRBJ2-7, with D possibly TRBD2 on 5 matching bases. The CDR3 is made up of 15 amino acids. In germline, CDR1 is WNHNN, CDR2 SYGVQD (reference sequence). V was trimmed by 3 bases and J by 3 bases, leaving 15 bases between them. The DNA of the CDR3 is TGCGCCAGCAGTGACCCCAAAGAGGGTCTCTACGAGCAGTACTTC. Its translation is CASSDPKEGLYEQYF.

The chain couples TRBV29-1 to TRBJ2-1; 12 bases are shared with TRBD1. Germline CDR1 is SQVTM and CDR2 is ANQGSEA. CDR3 length equals 14 residues. The ends lost 7 bases at V and 4 bases at J; junction bases unmatched: 5. This CDR3 reads CSGGTGGLYNEQFF. The CDR3 DNA reads TGCAGCGGGGGGACAGGGGGCTTGTACAATGAGCAGTTCTTC.